This TCR delta chain is from a study of Vδ1+ human thymocytes. Study observations and caveats: Highly polyclonal TRG and TRD repertoires with Gaussian CDR3 length distributions appeared in thymus. Approximately 19% of thymic delta-chain sequences were Vdelta2, with few Vdelta3, unlike blood Vdelta1+ controls.

Vdelta1+ thymocyte sorts reached between about 96% and 99.6% purity. The template was reverse-transcribed extracted RNA. Pooled V-gene forward primers with one constant-region reverse primer generated the CDR3 amplicons by multiplex PCR. TCRdb reanalysed the multiplex PCR reads with CATT. Here the sample spans about 25,000 delta-chain clones, approximately 32% being singletons. In its sample, this clone ranks as medium-sized. Its matching antigen is unknown. Germline CDR1 reads TSWWSYY; CDR2 reads QGS. The ends lost 1 base at V and 0 bases at J; junction bases unmatched: 8. There are 19 residues in the CDR3.

The V and J genes are TRDV1 and TRDJ1; 13 nucleotides align to TRDD3. This TCR came from a boy in the first two years of life who had congenital heart surgery. What was sequenced was Vdelta1+ gamma-delta thymocytes from the thymus. The subset here: FACS-sorted CD3+ TCRalphabeta- TCRVdelta1+ TCRVdelta2- thymocytes. The CDR3 sequence: CALGERNTGGYGYTDKLIF. In DNA, the CDR3 is TGTGCTCTTGGGGAACGAAATACTGGGGGATACGGGTACACCGATAAACTCATCTTT.